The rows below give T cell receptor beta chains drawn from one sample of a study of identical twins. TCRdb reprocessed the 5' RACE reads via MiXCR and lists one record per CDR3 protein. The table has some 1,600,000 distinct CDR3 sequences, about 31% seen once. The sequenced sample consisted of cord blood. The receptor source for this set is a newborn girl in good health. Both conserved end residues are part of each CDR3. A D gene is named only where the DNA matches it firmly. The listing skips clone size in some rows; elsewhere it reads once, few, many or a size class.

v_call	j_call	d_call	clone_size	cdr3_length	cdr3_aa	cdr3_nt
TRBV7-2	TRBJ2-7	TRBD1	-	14	CASTIGTGGEAQYF	TGTGCCAGCACAATTGGGACAGGGGGAGAAGCCCAGTACTTC
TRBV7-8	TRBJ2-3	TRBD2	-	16	CASRPTSDPSTDTQYF	TGTGCCAGCAGACCTACTAGCGACCCGAGCACAGACACACAGTATTTT
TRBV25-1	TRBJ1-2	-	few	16	CASSDSPGKANYGYTF	TGTGCCAGCAGTGATAGCCCAGGGAAAGCTAACTATGGCTACACCTTC
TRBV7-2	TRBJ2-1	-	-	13	CASSLFGSSEQFF	TGTGCCAGCAGCTTGTTCGGGAGTTCTGAGCAGTTCTTC
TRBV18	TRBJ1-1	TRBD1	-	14	CASSPIGTDTEAFF	TGTGCCAGCTCACCCATTGGGACAGACACTGAAGCTTTCTTT
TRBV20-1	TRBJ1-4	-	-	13	CSASGGATEKLFF	TGCAGTGCTAGCGGGGGGGCTACCGAAAAACTGTTTTTT
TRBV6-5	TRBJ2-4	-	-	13	CASRRQSYNEQYF	TGTGCCAGCAGGCGACAGTCCTACAATGAGCAGTACTTC
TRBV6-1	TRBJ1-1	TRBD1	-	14	CASTRDRLNTDAFF	TGTGCCAGCACTAGGGACAGGCTGAACACTGATGCTTTCTTT
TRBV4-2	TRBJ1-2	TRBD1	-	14	CASSLRDRGHGYTF	TGTGCCAGCAGCCTCCGGGACAGGGGGCATGGCTACACCTTC
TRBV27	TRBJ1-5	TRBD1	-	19	CASSSLYSGPGQGSQPQHF	TGTGCCAGCAGTTCTCTCTATTCAGGCCCGGGACAGGGATCTCAGCCCCAGCATTTT
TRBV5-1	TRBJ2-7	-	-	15	CASSLAVLSYNEQYF	TGCGCCAGCAGCTTGGCCGTACTCTCCTACAATGAGCAGTACTTC
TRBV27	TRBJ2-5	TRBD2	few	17	CASSSLLRLAGRETQYF	TGTGCCAGCAGTTCCTTACTAAGACTAGCGGGGAGAGAGACCCAGTACTTC
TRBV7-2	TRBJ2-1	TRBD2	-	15	CASRFSGGSSNEQFF	TGTGCCAGCAGGTTCAGCGGGGGGTCCTCCAATGAGCAGTTCTTC
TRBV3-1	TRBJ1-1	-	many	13	CASSQVGGTEAFF	TGCGCCAGCAGCCAAGTGGGAGGGACTGAAGCTTTCTTT
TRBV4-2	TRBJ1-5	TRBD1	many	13	CASSGTENQPQHF	TGTGCCAGCAGCGGGACAGAAAATCAGCCCCAGCATTTT
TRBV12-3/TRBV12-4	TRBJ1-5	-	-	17	CASSLGPRWDGNQPQHF	TGTGCCAGCAGTTTAGGGCCGAGGTGGGACGGGAATCAGCCCCAGCATTTT
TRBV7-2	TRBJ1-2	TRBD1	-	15	CASSLAGQGNLGYTF	TGTGCCAGCAGCTTAGCGGGACAGGGAAATTTAGGCTACACCTTC
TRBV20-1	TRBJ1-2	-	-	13	CSARGWQVHGYTF	TGCAGTGCTAGGGGGTGGCAGGTCCATGGCTACACCTTC
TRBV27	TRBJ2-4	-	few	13	CASSGWAKNIQYF	TGTGCCAGCAGCGGGTGGGCCAAAAACATTCAGTACTTC
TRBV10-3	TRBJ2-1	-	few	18	CAIKAERGRITSYNEQFF	TGTGCCATCAAGGCTGAGAGGGGGAGGATCACTTCCTACAATGAGCAGTTCTTC
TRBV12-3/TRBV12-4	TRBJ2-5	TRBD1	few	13	CASAQGAGETQYF	TGTGCCAGCGCACAGGGGGCAGGGGAGACCCAGTACTTC
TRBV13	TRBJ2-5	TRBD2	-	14	CASSSSGGDNEQYF	TGTGCCAGCAGCAGTAGCGGGGGTGACAATGAGCAGTACTTC
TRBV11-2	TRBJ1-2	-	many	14	CASIPRESNYGYTF	TGTGCCAGCATACCCAGGGAATCTAACTATGGCTACACCTTC
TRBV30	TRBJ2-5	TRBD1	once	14	CAWSVLGQGATQYF	TGTGCCTGGAGTGTATTGGGACAGGGAGCGACCCAGTACTTC
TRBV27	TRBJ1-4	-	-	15	CASSSRQAFNEKLFF	TGTGCCAGCAGTTCGCGGCAGGCCTTTAATGAAAAACTGTTTTTT
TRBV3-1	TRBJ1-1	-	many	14	CASSQVQGNTEAFF	TGTGCCAGCAGCCAAGTGCAGGGGAACACTGAAGCTTTCTTT